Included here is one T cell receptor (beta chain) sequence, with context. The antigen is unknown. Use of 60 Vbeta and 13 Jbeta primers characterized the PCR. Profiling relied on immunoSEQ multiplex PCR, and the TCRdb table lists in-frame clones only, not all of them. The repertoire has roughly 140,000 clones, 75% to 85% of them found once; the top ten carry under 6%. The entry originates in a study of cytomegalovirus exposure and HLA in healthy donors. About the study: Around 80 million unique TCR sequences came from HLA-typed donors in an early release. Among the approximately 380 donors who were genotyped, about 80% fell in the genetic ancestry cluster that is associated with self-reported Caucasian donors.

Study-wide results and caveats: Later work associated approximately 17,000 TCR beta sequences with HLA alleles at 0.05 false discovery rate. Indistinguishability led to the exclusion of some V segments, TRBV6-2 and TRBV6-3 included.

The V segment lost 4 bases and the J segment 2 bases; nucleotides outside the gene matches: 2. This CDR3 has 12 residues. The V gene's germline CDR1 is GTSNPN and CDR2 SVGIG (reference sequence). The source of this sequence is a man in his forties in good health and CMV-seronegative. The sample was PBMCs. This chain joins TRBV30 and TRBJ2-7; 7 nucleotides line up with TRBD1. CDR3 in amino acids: CAWTQGTYEQYF. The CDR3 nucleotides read TGTGCCTGGACACAGGGGACCTACGAGCAGTACTTC.